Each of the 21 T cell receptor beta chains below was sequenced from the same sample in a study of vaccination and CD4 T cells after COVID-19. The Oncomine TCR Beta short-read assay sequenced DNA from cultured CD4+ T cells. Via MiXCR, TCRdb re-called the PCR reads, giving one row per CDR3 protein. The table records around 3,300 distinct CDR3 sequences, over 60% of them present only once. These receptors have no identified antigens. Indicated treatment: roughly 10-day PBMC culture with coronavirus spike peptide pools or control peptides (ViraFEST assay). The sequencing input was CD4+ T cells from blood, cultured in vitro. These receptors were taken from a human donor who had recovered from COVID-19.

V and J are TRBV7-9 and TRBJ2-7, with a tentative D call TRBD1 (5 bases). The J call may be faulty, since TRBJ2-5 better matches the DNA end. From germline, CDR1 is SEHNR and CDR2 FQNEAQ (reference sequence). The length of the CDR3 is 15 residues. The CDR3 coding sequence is TGTGCCAGCAGCAACCGGCGGACAAGTAAAGAGACCCAGTACTTC. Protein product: CASSNRRTSKETQYF.

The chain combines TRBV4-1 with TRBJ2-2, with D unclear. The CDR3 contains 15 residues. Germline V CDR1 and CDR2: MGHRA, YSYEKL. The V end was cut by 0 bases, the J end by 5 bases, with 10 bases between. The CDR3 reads CASSQDRLGTGELFF. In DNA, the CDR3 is TGCGCCAGCAGCCAAGATCGATTGGGGACCGGGGAGCTGTTTTTT.

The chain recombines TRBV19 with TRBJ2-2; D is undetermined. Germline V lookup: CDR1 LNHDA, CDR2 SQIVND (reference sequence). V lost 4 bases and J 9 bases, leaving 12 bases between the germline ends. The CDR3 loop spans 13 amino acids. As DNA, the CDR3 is TGTGCCAGTAGTAGCCCCCCTACTAGGGAGCTGTTTTTT. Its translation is CASSSPPTRELFF.

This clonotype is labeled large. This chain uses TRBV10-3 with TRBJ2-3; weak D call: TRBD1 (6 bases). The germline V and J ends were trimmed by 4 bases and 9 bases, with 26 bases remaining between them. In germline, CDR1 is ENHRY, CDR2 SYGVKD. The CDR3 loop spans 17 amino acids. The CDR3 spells CAISGTASGTRTVTQYF. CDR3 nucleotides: TGTGCCATCAGTGGGACAGCTTCGGGGACCCGTACCGTCACGCAGTATTTT.

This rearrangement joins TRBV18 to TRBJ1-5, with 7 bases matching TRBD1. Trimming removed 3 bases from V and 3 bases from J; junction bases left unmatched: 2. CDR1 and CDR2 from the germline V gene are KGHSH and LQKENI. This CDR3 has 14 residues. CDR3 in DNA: TGTGCCAGCTCACCTGGACAGGCCAATCAGCCCCAGCATTTT. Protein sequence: CASSPGQANQPQHF.

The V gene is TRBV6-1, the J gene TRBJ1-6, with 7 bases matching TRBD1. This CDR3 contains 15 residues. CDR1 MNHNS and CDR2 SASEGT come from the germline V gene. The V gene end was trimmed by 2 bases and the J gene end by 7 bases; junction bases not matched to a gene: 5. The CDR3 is CASSEFWDSNSPLHF. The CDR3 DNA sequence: TGTGCCAGCAGTGAATTCTGGGACAGCAATTCACCCCTCCACTTT.

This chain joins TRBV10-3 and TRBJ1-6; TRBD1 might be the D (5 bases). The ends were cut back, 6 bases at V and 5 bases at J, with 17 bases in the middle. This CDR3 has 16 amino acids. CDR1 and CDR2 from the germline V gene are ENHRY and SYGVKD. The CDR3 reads CAISRFQGMNNSPLHF. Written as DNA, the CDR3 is TGTGCCATCAGCCGCTTCCAGGGAATGAATAATTCACCCCTCCACTTT.

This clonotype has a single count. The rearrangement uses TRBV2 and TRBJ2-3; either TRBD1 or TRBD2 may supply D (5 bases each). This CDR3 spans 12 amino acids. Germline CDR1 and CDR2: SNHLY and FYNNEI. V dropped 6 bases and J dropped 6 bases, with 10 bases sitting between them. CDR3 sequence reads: CASRPWGDTQYF. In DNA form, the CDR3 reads TGTGCCAGCAGACCCTGGGGGGATACGCAGTATTTT.

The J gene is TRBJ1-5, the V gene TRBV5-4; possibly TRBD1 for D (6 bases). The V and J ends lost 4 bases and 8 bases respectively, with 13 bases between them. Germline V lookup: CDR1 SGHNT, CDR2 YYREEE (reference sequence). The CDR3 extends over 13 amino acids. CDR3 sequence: CASSPDSNEPQHF. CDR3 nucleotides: TGTGCCAGCAGCCCGGACAGTAACGAGCCCCAGCATTTT.

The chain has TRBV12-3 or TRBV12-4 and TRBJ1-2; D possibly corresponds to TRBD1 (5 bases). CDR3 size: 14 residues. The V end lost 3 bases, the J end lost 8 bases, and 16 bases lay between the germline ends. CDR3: CASSFSGTLGGYTF. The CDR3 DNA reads TGTGCCAGCAGTTTCTCAGGGACTCTCGGGGGCTACACCTTC.

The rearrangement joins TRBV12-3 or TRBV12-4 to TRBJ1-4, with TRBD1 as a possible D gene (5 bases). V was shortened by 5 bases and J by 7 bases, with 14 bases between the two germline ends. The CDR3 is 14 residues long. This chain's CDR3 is CASSTSGTLEKLFF. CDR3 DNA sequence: TGTGCCAGCAGTACCTCCGGGACGCTTGAAAAACTGTTTTTT.

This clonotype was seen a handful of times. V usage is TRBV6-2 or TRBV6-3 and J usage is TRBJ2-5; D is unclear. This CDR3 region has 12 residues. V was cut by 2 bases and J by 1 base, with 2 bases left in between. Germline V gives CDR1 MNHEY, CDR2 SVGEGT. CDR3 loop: CASSYRQETQYF. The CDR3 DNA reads TGTGCCAGCAGTTACCGCCAAGAGACCCAGTACTTC.

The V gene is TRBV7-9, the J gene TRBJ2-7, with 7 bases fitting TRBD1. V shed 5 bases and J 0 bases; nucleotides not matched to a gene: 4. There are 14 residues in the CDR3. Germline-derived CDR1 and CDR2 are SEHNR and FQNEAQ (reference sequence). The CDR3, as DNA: TGTGCCAGCAGCCCGGGGACAGTCTCCTACGAGCAGTACTTC. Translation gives CASSPGTVSYEQYF. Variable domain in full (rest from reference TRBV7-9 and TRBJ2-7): DTGVSQNPRHKITKRGQNVTFRCDPISEHNRLYWYRQTLGQGPEFLTYFQNEAQLEKSRLLSDRFSAERPKGSFSTLEIQRTEQGDSAMYLCASSPGTVSYEQYFGPGTRLTVT.

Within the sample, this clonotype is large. Here the CDR3 reads CASSEDKARTQPQHF. The CDR3 DNA reads as TGTGCCAGCAGTGAAGATAAAGCTAGGACTCAGCCCCAGCATTTT. V and J are TRBV6-1 and TRBJ1-5; D is uncertain. CDR1 and CDR2 (germline): MNHNS, SASEGT. The CDR3 consists of 15 residues. With 1 base removed from V and 6 bases from J, the gap between germline ends came to 13 bases.

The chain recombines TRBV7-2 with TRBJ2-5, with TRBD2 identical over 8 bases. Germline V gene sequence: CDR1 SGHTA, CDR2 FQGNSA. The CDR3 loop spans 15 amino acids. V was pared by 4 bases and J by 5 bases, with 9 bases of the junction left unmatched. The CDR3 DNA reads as TGTGCCAGCAGCTATGGGGGGGGCGGGGGGGAGACCCAGTACTTC. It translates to CASSYGGGGGETQYF. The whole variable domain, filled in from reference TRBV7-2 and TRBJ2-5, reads GAGVSQSPSNKVTEKGKDVELRCDPISGHTALYWYRQSLGQGLEFLIYFQGNSAPDKSGLPSDRFSAERTGGSVSTLTIQRTQQEDSAVYLCASSYGGGGGETQYFGPGTRLLVL.

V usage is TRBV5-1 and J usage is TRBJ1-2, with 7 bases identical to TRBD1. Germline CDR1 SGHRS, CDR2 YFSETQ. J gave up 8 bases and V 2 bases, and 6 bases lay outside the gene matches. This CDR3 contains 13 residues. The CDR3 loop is CASSLQGTGGYTF. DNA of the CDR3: TGCGCCAGCAGCTTACAGGGGACGGGAGGCTACACCTTC. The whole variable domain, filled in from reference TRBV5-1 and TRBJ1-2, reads KAGVTQTPRYLIKTRGQQVTLSCSPISGHRSVSWYQQTPGQGLQFLFEYFSETQRNKGNFPGRFSGRQFSNSRSEMNVSTLELGDSALYLCASSLQGTGGYTFGSGTRLTVV.

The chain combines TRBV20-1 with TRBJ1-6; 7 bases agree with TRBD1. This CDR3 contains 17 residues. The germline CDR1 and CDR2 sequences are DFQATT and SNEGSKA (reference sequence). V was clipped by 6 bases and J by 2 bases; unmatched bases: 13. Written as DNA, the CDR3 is TGCAGTGCCAACATTGCGACAGGGATCCCCTATAATTCACCCCTCCACTTT. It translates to CSANIATGIPYNSPLHF.

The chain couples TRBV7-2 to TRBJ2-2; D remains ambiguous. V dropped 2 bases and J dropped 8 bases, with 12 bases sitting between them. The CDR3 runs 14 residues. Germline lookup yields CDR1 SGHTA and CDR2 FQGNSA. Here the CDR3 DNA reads TGTGCCAGCAGCTTAACGGGCGCGATGGGGGAGCTGTTTTTT. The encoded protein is CASSLTGAMGELFF.

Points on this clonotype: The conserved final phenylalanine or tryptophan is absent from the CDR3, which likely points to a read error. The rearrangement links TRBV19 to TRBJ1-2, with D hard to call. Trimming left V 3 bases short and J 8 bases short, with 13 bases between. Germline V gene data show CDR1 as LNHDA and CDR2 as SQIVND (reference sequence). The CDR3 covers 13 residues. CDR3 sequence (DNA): TGTGCCAGTAGTATGAGGGATCGCCTAGGCTACACCCTC. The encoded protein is CASSMRDRLGYTL.

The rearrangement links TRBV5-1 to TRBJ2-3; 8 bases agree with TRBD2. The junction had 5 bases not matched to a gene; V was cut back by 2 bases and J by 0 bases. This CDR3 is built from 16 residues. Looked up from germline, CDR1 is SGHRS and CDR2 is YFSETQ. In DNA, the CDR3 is TGCGCCAGCAGCTTTCTAGCGGGTGCTAGCACAGATACGCAGTATTTT. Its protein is CASSFLAGASTDTQYF.

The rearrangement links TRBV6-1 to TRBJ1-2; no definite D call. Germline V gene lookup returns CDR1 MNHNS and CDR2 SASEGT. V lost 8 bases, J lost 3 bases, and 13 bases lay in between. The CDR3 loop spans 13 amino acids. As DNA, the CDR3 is TGTGCCAGCGGGTTGCGAGGATACTATGGCTACACCTTC. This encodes CASGLRGYYGYTF.